A selection of T cell receptor beta chains follows, all from one sample in a study of TIL therapy for anti-PD-1-resistant metastatic lung cancer. Profiled with immunoSEQ multiplex PCR; TCRdb holds only in-frame clones, not every one. The sample consists of about 55,000 clones, roughly four fifths of them appearing once. Here the sequenced sample was blood, taken at baseline. These receptors were collected from a person between 30 and 80 years old with non-small cell lung cancer. The CDR3 runs from the conserved cysteine through the conserved F or W. D genes are given only for firm matches. Clone size, where shown, is once, few, many, or a class for clones that have expanded.

>TRBD2|NA|TRBJ2-3|TRBV24-1
CATSDRSGRGLFTDTQYF
TGTGCCACCAGTGACCGTAGCGGGAGGGGACTTTTCACAGATACGCAGTATTTT
>NA|NA|TRBJ2-7|TRBV11-3
CASSLASGTFYEQYF
TGTGCCAGCAGCTTGGCTTCAGGGACATTTTACGAGCAGTACTTC
>TRBD2|NA|TRBJ2-3|TRBV10-2
CASSESSGRVYTQYF
TGCGCCAGCAGTGAGTCAAGCGGGAGGGTCTATACGCAGTATTTT
>NA|NA|TRBJ1-5|TRBV24-1
CATSDGGYNQPQHF
TGTGCCACCAGTGATGGCGGGTACAATCAGCCCCAGCATTTT
>TRBD1|NA|TRBJ1-4|TRBV10-3
CAISESDRGNEKLFF
TGTGCCATCAGTGAGTCGGACAGGGGTAATGAAAAACTGTTTTTT
>NA|NA|TRBJ2-6|TRBV10-3
CAISEGVQRGANVLTF
TGTGCCATCAGTGAAGGGGTGCAGCGGGGGGCCAACGTCCTGACTTTC
>TRBD1|NA|TRBJ1-1|TRBV12-3/TRBV12-4
CASSRDRLFFLF
TGTGCCAGCAGTAGGGACAGGCTCTTCTTTCTCTTT
>NA|NA|TRBJ2-5|TRBV4-2
CASSQGRVETQYF
TGTGCCAGCAGCCAAGGCAGGGTAGAGACCCAGTACTTC
>NA|NA|TRBJ2-3|TRBV10-3
CAISASGQSTDTQYF
TGTGCCATCAGTGCTTCTGGACAAAGCACAGATACGCAGTATTTT
>NA|many|TRBJ1-1|TRBV27
CASSLSGQNTNTEAFF
TGTGCCAGCAGTTTATCAGGGCAGAATACGAACACTGAAGCTTTCTTT
>NA|NA|TRBJ1-1|TRBV6-2/TRBV6-3
CASSRQQGRTEAFF
TGTGCCAGCAGCCGACAACAGGGACGGACTGAAGCTTTCTTT
>NA|NA|TRBJ2-7|TRBV4-1
CASSQEPSYEQYF
TGCGCCAGCAGCCAAGAGCCCTCCTACGAGCAGTACTTC
>TRBD1|NA|TRBJ2-1|TRBV7-2
CASSGTGGYNEQFF
TGTGCCAGCAGCGGGACAGGGGGATACAATGAGCAGTTCTTC
>NA|NA|TRBJ1-2|TRBV27
CASSLSPNYGYTF
TGTGCCAGCAGTTTATCCCCCAACTATGGCTACACCTTC
>NA|NA|TRBJ1-3|TRBV28
CASSLLGRINSGNTIYF
TGTGCCAGCAGTTTGCTAGGACGGATAAACTCTGGAAACACCATATATTTT
>NA|NA|TRBJ2-7|TRBV18
CASSPRTGREQYF
TGTGCCAGCTCACCTCGAACAGGGAGGGAGCAGTACTTC
>TRBD1|NA|TRBJ1-1|TRBV29-1
CSVQGVNMNTEAFF
TGCAGCGTCCAGGGGGTTAACATGAACACTGAAGCTTTCTTT
>NA|few|TRBJ1-5|TRBV19
CASQHPRNSNQPQHF
TGTGCCAGTCAACACCCCAGGAATAGCAATCAGCCCCAGCATTTT
>TRBD1|NA|TRBJ2-7|TRBV19
CASSRTGGLGEQYF
TGTGCCAGTAGCCGGACAGGGGGACTCGGGGAGCAGTACTTC
>NA|NA|TRBJ1-5|TRBV20-1
CSASRTGVTYSNQPQHF
TGCAGTGCTAGTCGCACAGGCGTCACTTATAGCAATCAGCCCCAGCATTTT
>NA|NA|TRBJ2-1|TRBV19
CASSIDHRTSVNNEQFF
TGTGCCAGTAGTATAGATCACAGGACTTCTGTCAACAATGAGCAGTTCTTC
>NA|NA|TRBJ2-3|TRBV6-2/TRBV6-3
CASSFRRDTDTQYF
TGTGCCAGCAGTTTCAGGAGGGACACAGATACGCAGTATTTT
>TRBD1|NA|TRBJ1-1|TRBV6-5
CASSYLYRGLSEAFF
TGTGCCAGCAGTTACCTGTACAGGGGATTGTCCGAAGCTTTCTTT
>NA|NA|TRBJ2-3|TRBV5-4
CASSLAQRSTDTQYF
TGTGCCAGCAGCCTGGCCCAGCGGAGCACAGATACGCAGTATTTT
>NA|once|TRBJ1-6|TRBV20-1
CSVLGGTLHF
TGCAGTGTCCTTGGAGGGACCCTCCACTTT
>TRBD2|NA|TRBJ2-5|TRBV7-2
CASSTGISGRLETQYF
TGTGCCAGCAGCACAGGCATTAGCGGGAGGTTAGAGACCCAGTACTTC
>NA|NA|TRBJ2-3|TRBV30
CAWSVRAGGTDTQYF
TGTGCCTGGAGTGTACGGGCTGGGGGCACAGATACGCAGTATTTT
>NA|NA|TRBJ1-2|TRBV6-5
CASADTGLHGYTF
TGTGCCAGCGCCGATACAGGGCTGCATGGCTACACCTTC
>NA|NA|TRBJ2-5|TRBV18
CASSPQGGETQYF
TGTGCCAGCTCACCACAGGGTGGAGAGACCCAGTACTTC
>NA|NA|TRBJ2-1|TRBV30
CAWSPGLGPYNEQFF
TGTGCCTGGAGCCCGGGACTGGGTCCCTACAATGAGCAGTTCTTC
>NA|NA|TRBJ2-5|TRBV18
CASSLLRADYQETQYF
TGTGCCAGCTCACTCTTAAGAGCAGACTACCAAGAGACCCAGTACTTC
>TRBD1|NA|TRBJ1-1|TRBV7-2
CASSYRDRANTEAFF
TGTGCCAGCAGCTACCGGGACAGGGCGAACACTGAAGCTTTCTTT
>TRBD2|once|TRBJ2-1|TRBV6-6
CASSYSPSGSNEQFF
TGTGCCAGCAGTTACTCGCCTAGCGGGAGTAATGAGCAGTTCTTC
>NA|NA|TRBJ1-6|TRBV18
CASSPDIYALHF
TGTGCCAGCTCACCGGACATATACGCCCTCCACTTT
>TRBD2|NA|TRBJ2-1|TRBV18
CASSNPGLAKNEQFF
TGTGCCAGTTCGAACCCCGGACTAGCGAAAAATGAGCAGTTCTTC
>TRBD1|once|TRBJ2-7|TRBV27
CASSWDRGAYEQYF
TGTGCCAGCAGTTGGGACAGGGGGGCCTACGAGCAGTACTTC
>NA|NA|TRBJ1-1|TRBV4-2
CASSLKLYTEAFF
TGTGCCAGCAGCCTCAAGCTCTACACTGAAGCTTTCTTT
>NA|NA|TRBJ1-6|TRBV12-2
CASRLGRQGGSPLHF
TGTGCAAGTCGCTTGGGAAGACAGGGTGGTTCACCCCTCCACTTT
>NA|few|TRBJ2-2|TRBV9
CASSVLGVTGELFF
TGTGCCAGCAGCGTATTGGGGGTCACCGGGGAGCTGTTTTTT
>NA|NA|TRBJ1-1|TRBV18
CASSLTGYRTEAFF
TGTGCCAGCTCACTTACAGGGTATCGGACTGAAGCTTTCTTT
>NA|NA|TRBJ2-7|TRBV2
CASSEAGGQYF
TGTGCCAGCAGTGAAGCCGGAGGGCAGTACTTC
>TRBD2|NA|TRBJ2-7|TRBV6-6
CASSNGLAGVYEQYF
TGTGCCAGCAGTAATGGACTAGCGGGGGTTTACGAGCAGTACTTC
>NA|once|TRBJ2-1|TRBV12-3/TRBV12-4
CANSLRGRNEQFF
TGTGCCAACAGTTTGAGGGGAAGGAATGAGCAGTTCTTC
>NA|NA|TRBJ1-3|TRBV6-2/TRBV6-3
CASSYQRGAGNTIYF
TGTGCCAGCAGTTACCAGCGAGGGGCTGGAAACACCATATATTTT
>TRBD2|few|TRBJ2-2|TRBV27
CASSLMRGRNTGELFF
TGTGCCAGCAGTTTAATGCGCGGGAGGAACACCGGGGAGCTGTTTTTT
>TRBD2|NA|TRBJ2-2|TRBV7-3
CASSLTWAGGATGELFF
TGTGCCAGCAGCTTAACGTGGGCGGGAGGAGCCACCGGGGAGCTGTTTTTT
>TRBD1|NA|TRBJ1-5|TRBV7-2
CASSLGGQGYQPQHF
TGTGCCAGCAGCTTAGGTGGACAGGGGTATCAGCCCCAGCATTTT
>NA|NA|TRBJ1-4|TRBV18
CASSPSPELAGVF
TGTGCCAGCTCACCTTCCCCTGAACTAGCGGGGGTTTTT
>TRBD2|once|TRBJ2-2|TRBV24-1
CATSVSGLAANTGELFF
TGTGCCACCAGTGTTTCCGGACTAGCGGCCAACACCGGGGAGCTGTTTTTT
>NA|NA|TRBJ1-4|TRBV5-1
CASSPGRGTNEKLFF
TGCGCCAGCAGCCCCGGACGAGGGACTAATGAAAAACTGTTTTTT
>NA|NA|TRBJ2-5|TRBV6-1
CASSDSGKQETQYF
TGTGCCAGCAGTGACAGTGGGAAGCAAGAGACCCAGTACTTC
>TRBD1|NA|TRBJ1-5|TRBV30
CAWSVGQVNQPQHF
TGTGCCTGGAGTGTAGGACAGGTCAATCAGCCCCAGCATTTT
>TRBD1|NA|TRBJ1-1|TRBV5-6
CASSLVGQGVNTEAFF
TGTGCCAGCAGCTTGGTAGGACAGGGGGTGAACACTGAAGCTTTCTTT
>NA|NA|TRBJ1-2|TRBV28
CASSEYRDGYGYTF
TGTGCCAGCAGTGAGTACCGGGACGGCTATGGCTACACCTTC
>TRBD1|NA|TRBJ2-5|TRBV28
CASRRQGRQETQYF
TGTGCCAGCAGGCGACAGGGAAGACAAGAGACCCAGTACTTC
>TRBD1|NA|TRBJ2-5|TRBV7-9
CASSLKTGGWETQYF
TGTGCCAGCAGCCTCAAAACAGGGGGCTGGGAGACCCAGTACTTC
>TRBD1|NA|TRBJ1-1|TRBV5-1
CASSLDRPTEAFF
TGCGCCAGCAGCCTGGACAGGCCGACTGAAGCTTTCTTT
>TRBD2|NA|TRBJ2-1|TRBV9
CASSVSGGYNEQFF
TGTGCCAGCAGCGTGTCGGGGGGATACAATGAGCAGTTCTTC
>NA|few|TRBJ2-7|TRBV5-1
CASSLEGSSYEQYF
TGCGCCAGCAGCTTGGAAGGGAGCTCCTACGAGCAGTACTTC
>NA|NA|TRBJ1-6|TRBV7-2
CASSTLRDSPLHF
TGTGCCAGCAGCACTCTCCGGGATTCACCCCTCCACTTT